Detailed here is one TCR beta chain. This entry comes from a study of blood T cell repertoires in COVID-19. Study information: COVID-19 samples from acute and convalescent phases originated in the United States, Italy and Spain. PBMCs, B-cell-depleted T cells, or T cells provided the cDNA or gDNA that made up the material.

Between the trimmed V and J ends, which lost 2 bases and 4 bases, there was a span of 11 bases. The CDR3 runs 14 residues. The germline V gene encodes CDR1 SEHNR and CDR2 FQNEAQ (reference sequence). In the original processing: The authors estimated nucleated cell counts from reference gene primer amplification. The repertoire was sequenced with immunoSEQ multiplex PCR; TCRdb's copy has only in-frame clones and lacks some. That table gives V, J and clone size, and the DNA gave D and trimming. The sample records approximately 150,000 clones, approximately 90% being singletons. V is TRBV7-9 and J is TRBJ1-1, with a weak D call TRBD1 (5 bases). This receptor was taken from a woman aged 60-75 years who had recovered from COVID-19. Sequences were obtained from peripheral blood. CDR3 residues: CASSLIGAVTEAFF. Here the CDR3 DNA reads TGTGCCAGCAGCTTAATTGGGGCAGTCACTGAAGCTTTCTTT.